These 6 T cell receptor beta chains share one sample of origin, sequenced in a study of T cell changes during pregnancy in multiple sclerosis. Sequenced by immunoSEQ multiplex PCR; TCRdb stores in-frame clones only, minus some. This table has 15,000 to 20,000 clones, around 82% appearing once. Sequenced material: CD8+ T cells from peripheral blood mononuclear cells, taken in the third trimester of pregnancy. Every receptor here comes from a female donor in good health, enrolled as a control in a pregnancy study.

This chain uses TRBV14 with TRBJ1-2; a weak D match, TRBD1 (5 bases). Germline assignment: CDR1 SGHDN and CDR2 FVKESK. Between the trimmed V and J ends, which lost 4 bases and 4 bases, there was a span of 10 bases. This CDR3 spans 13 amino acids. Written as DNA, the CDR3 is TGTGCCAGCAGCCCAGGACACACCTATGGCTACACCTTC. Translation gives CASSPGHTYGYTF.

This clone was found once. The chain recombines TRBV4-1 with TRBJ1-2; D possibly corresponds to TRBD1 (6 bases). V lost 3 bases and J 8 bases, leaving 13 bases between the germline ends. CDR3 length equals 13 residues. In germline, CDR1 is MGHRA, CDR2 YSYEKL. This CDR3 is CASSQKTGWGYTF. The CDR3 DNA reads TGCGCCAGCAGCCAGAAGACAGGATGGGGCTACACCTTC.

The chain joins TRBV6-1 to TRBJ1-2; D is uncertain. This CDR3 comprises 13 residues. Trimming took off 3 bases at V and 8 bases at J, with 13 bases between the two ends. Germline V gene lookup returns CDR1 MNHNS and CDR2 SASEGT. Here the CDR3 reads CASSEYGLMGYTF. The CDR3 nucleotides are TGTGCCAGCAGTGAGTACGGGTTGATGGGCTACACCTTC.

This chain links TRBV5-1 with TRBJ2-2; 12 nucleotides match TRBD2. Germline CDR1 reads SGHRS; CDR2 reads YFSETQ. With 1 base clipped from V and 6 bases from J, the junction kept 10 bases outside the gene matches. CDR3 length: 18 residues. Written as DNA, the CDR3 is TGCGCCAGCAGCTTGTTACTAGCGGGAGGCCCGGGGGCCGGGGAGCTGTTTTTT. Translation: CASSLLLAGGPGAGELFF.

The genes are TRBV11-3 and TRBJ1-2; 7 bases line up with TRBD1. V dropped 4 bases and J dropped 5; count of bases not matched to a gene: 7. Germline V gives CDR1 SGHNT, CDR2 YENEEA. This CDR3 comprises 14 residues. As DNA, the CDR3 is TGTGCCAGCAGCTCGCCCGGGACAGAGTATGGCTACACCTTC. Its translation is CASSSPGTEYGYTF.

This clone occurred once. The chain links TRBV15 to TRBJ2-2; D call uncertain. There are 14 residues in the CDR3. Germline V lookup: CDR1 LNHNV, CDR2 YYDKDF (reference sequence). V was shortened by 1 base and J by 3 bases, with 6 bases between the two germline ends. The CDR3 region is CATSRVVDTGELFF. The CDR3 bases are TGTGCCACCAGCAGAGTCGTTGACACCGGGGAGCTGTTTTTT.